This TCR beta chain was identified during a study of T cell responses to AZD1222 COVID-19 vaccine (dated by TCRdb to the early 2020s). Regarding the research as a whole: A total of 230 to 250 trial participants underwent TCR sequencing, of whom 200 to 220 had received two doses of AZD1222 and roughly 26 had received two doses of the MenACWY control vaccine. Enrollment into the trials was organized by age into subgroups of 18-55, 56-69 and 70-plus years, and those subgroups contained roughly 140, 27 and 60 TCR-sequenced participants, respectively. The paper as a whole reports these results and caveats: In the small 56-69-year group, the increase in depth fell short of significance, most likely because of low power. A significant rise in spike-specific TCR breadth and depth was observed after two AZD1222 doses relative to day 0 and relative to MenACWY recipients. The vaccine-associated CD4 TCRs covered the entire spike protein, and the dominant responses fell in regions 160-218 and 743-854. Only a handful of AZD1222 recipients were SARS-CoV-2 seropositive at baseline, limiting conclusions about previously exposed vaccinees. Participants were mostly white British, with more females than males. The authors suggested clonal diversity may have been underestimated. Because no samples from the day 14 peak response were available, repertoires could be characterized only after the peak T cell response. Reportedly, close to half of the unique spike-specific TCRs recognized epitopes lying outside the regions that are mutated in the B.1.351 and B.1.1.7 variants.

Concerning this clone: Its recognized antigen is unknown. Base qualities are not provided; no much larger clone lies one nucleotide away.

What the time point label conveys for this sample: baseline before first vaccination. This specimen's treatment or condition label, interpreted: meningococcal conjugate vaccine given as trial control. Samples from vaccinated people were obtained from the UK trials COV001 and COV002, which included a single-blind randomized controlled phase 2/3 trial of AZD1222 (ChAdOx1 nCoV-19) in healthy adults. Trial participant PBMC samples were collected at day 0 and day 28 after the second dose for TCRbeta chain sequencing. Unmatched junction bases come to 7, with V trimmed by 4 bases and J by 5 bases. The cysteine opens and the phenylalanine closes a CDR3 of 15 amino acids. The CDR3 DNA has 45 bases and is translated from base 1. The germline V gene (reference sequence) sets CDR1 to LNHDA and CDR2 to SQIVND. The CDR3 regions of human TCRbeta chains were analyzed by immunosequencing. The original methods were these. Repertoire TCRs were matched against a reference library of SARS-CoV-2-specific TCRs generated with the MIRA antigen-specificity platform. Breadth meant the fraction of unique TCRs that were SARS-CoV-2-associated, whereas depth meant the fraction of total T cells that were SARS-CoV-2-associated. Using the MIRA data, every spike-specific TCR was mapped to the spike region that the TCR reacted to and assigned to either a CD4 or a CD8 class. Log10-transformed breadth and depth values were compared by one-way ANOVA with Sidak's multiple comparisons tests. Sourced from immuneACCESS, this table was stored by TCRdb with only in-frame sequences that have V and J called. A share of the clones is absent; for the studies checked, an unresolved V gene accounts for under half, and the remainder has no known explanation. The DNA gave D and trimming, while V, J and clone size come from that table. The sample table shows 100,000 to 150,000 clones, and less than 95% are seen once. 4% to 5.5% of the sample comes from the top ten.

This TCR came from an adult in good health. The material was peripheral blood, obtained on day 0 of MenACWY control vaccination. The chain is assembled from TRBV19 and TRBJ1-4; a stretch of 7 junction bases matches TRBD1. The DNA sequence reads TGTGCCAGTAGTAGACAGGGAGAGGCGAATGAAAAACTGTTTTTT. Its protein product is CASSRQGEANEKLFF.